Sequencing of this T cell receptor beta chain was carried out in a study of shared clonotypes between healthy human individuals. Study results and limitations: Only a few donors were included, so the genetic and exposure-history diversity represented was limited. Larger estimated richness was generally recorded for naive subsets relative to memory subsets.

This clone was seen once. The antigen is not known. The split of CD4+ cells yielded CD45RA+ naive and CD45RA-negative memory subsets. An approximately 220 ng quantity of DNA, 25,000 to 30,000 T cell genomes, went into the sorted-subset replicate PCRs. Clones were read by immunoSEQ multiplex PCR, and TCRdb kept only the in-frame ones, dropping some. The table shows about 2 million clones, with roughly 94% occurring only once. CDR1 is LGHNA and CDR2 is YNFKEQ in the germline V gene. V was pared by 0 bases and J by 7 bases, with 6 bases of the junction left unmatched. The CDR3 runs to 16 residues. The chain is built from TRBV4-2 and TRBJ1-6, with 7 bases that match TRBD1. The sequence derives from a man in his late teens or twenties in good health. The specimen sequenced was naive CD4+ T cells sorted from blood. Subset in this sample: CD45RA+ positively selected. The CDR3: CASSQDEGTANSPLHF. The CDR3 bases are TGTGCCAGCAGCCAAGATGAAGGGACAGCAAATTCACCCCTCCACTTT.